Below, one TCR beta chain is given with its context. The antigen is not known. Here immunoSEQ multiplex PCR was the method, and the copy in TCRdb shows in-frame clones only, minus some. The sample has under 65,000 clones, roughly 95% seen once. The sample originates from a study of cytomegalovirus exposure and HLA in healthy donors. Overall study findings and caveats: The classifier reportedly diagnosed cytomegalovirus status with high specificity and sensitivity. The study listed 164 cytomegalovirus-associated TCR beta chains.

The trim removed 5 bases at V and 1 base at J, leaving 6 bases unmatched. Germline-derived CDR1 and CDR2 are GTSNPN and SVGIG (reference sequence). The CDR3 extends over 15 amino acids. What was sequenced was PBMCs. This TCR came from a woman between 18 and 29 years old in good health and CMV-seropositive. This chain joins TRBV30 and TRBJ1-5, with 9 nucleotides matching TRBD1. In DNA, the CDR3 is TGTGCCTGGGCCCCCGGACAGGGGAGCAATCAGCCCCAGCATTTT. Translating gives CAWAPGQGSNQPQHF.